The rows below give T cell receptor beta chains drawn from one sample of a study of T cell repertoires in aging, cancer and after chemotherapy. TCRdb analysed the multiplex PCR reads with MiXCR anew, one entry per CDR3 protein. The table shows approximately 5,600 distinct CDR3 sequences, with approximately 22% occurring only once. The sequenced sample consisted of blood. These receptor sequences come from a human donor in good health. CDR3s leave out the opening cysteine and the closing phenylalanine or tryptophan.

V gene: TRBV19; CDR3 protein: ASRSHRGGTDTQY
V gene: TRBV12-3/TRBV12-4; CDR3 protein: ASSPGQGSHGYT
V gene: TRBV7-2; CDR3 protein: ASSLWGRLADASTDTQY
V gene: TRBV7-9; CDR3 protein: ASSLERRTILDEQF
V gene: TRBV11-2; CDR3 protein: ASSLQGNTEAF
V gene: TRBV2; CDR3 protein: ASSGDMNDEQF
V gene: TRBV9; CDR3 protein: ASSPWDSTGELF
V gene: TRBV12-3/TRBV12-4; CDR3 protein: ASSRTGGSDTGELF
V gene: TRBV18; CDR3 protein: ASSPRAGSGNTEAF
V gene: TRBV19; CDR3 protein: ASSLQGGEKLF
V gene: TRBV24-1; CDR3 protein: ATSDRDKAEAF
V gene: TRBV30; CDR3 protein: AWRKGQVQETQY
V gene: TRBV19; CDR3 protein: ASRTPGQGTWTIY
V gene: TRBV27; CDR3 protein: ASGQGLASTDTQY
V gene: TRBV20-1; CDR3 protein: SAWTSGLDTQY
V gene: TRBV7-9; CDR3 protein: ASHDPGTGRHEQY
V gene: TRBV6-2/TRBV6-3; CDR3 protein: ASRRLAPIQETQY
V gene: TRBV20-1; CDR3 protein: SASVTSSTDTQY
V gene: TRBV7-9; CDR3 protein: ASSLHYGYT
V gene: TRBV27; CDR3 protein: ASSRDTNTEAF
V gene: TRBV11-2; CDR3 protein: ASSLDGNYGYT
V gene: TRBV5-4; CDR3 protein: ASSPRGGTGGANVLT
V gene: TRBV27; CDR3 protein: ASSGLAGGPVNDEQF
V gene: TRBV19; CDR3 protein: ASSFSSPRTQY
V gene: TRBV19; CDR3 protein: ASSIDHGETQY
V gene: TRBV20-1; CDR3 protein: SARDPQLMNTEAF
V gene: TRBV20-1; CDR3 protein: SARHNNEQF
V gene: TRBV5-5; CDR3 protein: ASSGGQPDNSPLH
V gene: TRBV30; CDR3 protein: ACSRSSYNSPLH